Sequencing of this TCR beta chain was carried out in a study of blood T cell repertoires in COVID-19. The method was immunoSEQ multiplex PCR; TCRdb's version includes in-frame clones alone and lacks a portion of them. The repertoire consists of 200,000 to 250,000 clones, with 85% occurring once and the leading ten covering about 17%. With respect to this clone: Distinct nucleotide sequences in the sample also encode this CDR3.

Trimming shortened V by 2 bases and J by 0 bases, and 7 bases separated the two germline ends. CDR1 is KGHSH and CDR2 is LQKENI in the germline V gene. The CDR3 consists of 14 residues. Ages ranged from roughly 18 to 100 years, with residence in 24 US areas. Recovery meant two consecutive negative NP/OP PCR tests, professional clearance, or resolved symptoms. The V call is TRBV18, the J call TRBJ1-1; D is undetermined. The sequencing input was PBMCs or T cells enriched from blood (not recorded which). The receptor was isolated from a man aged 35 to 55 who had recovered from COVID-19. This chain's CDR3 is CASSPNRLNTEAFF. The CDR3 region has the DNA TGTGCCAGCTCACCAAACAGACTGAACACTGAAGCTTTCTTT. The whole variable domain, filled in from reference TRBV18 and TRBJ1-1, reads NAGVMQNPRHLVRRRGQEARLRCSPMKGHSHVYWYRQLPEEGLKFMVYLQKENIIDESGMPKERFSAEFPKEGPSILRIQQVVRGDSAAYFCASSPNRLNTEAFFGQGTRLTVV.